This T cell receptor beta chain was sequenced in a study of cytomegalovirus exposure and HLA in healthy donors. This clone was recorded once. The antigen is not known. The study sampled nominally healthy donors, though unrecorded immune exposures were likely. Findings of the study overall: A later analysis showed TCR association rates differing by HLA locus, peaking at DRB1 and lowest at HLA-C. The classifier, whose performance was assessed in both the original and validation cohorts, reportedly diagnosed cytomegalovirus status with high specificity and sensitivity. Earlier analysis yielded a pattern in which most TCR beta V segments were productive about 90% or about 30% of the time.

The CDR3 loop spans 14 amino acids. Germline CDR1 reads SGDLS; CDR2 reads YYNGEE. Trimming pared 4 bases from V and 8 bases from J, leaving 18 bases between. PCR primers comprised 60 Vbeta and 13 Jbeta primers. Sequencing used immunoSEQ multiplex PCR; TCRdb keeps in-frame clones, though not all of them. Counted here are around 190,000 clones, 60% to 80% occurring once; the ten biggest clones make up roughly 1.5%. The sample taken for sequencing was PBMCs. The chain joins TRBV9 to TRBJ1-2, with D unresolved. The receptor was derived from a woman under 30 in good health and CMV-seronegative. CDR3 nucleotide sequence: TGTGCCAGCAGCCCGGGTACGGGGTGGGTAGGCTACACCTTC. Translated, it gives CASSPGTGWVGYTF.